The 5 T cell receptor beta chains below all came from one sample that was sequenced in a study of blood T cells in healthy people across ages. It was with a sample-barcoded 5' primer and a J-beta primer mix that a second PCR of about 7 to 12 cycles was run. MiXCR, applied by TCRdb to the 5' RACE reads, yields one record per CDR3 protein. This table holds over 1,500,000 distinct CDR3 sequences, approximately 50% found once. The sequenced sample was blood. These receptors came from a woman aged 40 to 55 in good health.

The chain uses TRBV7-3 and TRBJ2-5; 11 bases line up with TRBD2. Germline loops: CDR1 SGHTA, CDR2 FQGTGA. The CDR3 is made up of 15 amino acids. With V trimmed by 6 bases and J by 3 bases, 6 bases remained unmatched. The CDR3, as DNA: TGTGCCAGCAGGACTAGCGGGGCTCCAGAAGAGACCCAGTACTTC. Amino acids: CASRTSGAPEETQYF. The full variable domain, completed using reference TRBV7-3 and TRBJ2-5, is GAGVSQTPSNKVTEKGKYVELRCDPISGHTALYWYRQSLGQGPEFLIYFQGTGAADDSGLPNDRFFAVRPEGSVSTLKIQRTERGDSAVYLCASRTSGAPEETQYFGPGTRLLVL.

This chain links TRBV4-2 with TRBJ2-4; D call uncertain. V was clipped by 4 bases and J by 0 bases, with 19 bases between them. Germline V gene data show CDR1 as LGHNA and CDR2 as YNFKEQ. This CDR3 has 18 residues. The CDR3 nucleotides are TGTGCCAGCAGCCCTGAGGCCCACCCCAAGGTAGCCAAAAACATTCAGTACTTC. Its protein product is CASSPEAHPKVAKNIQYF.

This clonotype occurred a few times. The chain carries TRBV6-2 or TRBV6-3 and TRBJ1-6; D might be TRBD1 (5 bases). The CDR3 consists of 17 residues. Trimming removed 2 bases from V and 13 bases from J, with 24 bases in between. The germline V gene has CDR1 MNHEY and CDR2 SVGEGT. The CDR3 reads CASSYLNWDLTAAPLHF. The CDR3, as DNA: TGTGCCAGCAGTTACCTTAACTGGGACCTCACGGCGGCCCCCCTCCACTTT.

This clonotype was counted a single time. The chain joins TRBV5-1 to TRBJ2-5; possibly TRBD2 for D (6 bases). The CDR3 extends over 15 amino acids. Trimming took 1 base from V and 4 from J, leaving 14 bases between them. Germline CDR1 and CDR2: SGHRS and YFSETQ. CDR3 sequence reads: CASSLSNRGAETQYF. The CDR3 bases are TGCGCCAGCAGCTTGAGTAATCGCGGGGCAGAGACCCAGTACTTC.

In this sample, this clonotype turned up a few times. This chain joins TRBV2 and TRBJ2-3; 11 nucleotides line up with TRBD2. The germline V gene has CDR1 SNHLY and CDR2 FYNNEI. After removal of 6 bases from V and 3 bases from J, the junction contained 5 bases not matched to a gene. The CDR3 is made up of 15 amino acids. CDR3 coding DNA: TGTGCCAGCAGCTCGGCTAGCGGGGGGACAGATACGCAGTATTTT. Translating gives CASSSASGGTDTQYF.